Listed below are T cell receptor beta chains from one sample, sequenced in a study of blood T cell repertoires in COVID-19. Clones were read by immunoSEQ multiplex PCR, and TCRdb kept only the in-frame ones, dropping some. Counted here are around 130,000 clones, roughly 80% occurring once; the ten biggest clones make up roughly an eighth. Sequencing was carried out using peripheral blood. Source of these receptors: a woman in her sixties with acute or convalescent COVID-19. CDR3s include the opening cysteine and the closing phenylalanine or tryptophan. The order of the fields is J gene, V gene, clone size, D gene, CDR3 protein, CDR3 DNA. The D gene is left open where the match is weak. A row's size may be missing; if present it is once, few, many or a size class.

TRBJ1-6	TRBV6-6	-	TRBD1	CASKPGQGNSPLHF	TGTGCCAGCAAGCCGGGACAGGGTAATTCACCCCTCCACTTT
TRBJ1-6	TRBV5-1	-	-	CASRTGGNSPLHF	TGCGCCAGCAGGACGGGAGGAAATTCACCCCTCCACTTT
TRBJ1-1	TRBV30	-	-	CASATGGPEAFF	TGTGCCTCCGCGACGGGGGGACCTGAAGCTTTCTTT
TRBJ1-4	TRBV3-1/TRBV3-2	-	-	CASSQTGLEKLFF	TGTGCCAGCAGCCAAACAGGCCTGGAAAAACTGTTTTTT
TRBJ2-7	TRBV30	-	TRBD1	CAWKQGAGYEQYF	TGTGCCTGGAAACAGGGGGCTGGCTACGAGCAGTACTTC
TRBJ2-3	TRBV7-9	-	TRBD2	CASSPQRGRQDTQYF	TGTGCCAGCAGCCCCCAGCGGGGGAGACAAGATACGCAGTATTTT
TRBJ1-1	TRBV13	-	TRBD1	CASSSVGQGGTEAFF	TGTGCCAGCAGCTCCGTAGGACAGGGGGGTACTGAAGCTTTCTTT
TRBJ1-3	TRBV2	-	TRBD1	CASKRGLGNTIYF	TGTGCCAGCAAAAGGGGGCTCGGAAACACCATATATTTT
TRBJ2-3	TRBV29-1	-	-	CSAQRGIYSTDTQYF	TGCAGCGCCCAAAGGGGGATTTATAGCACAGATACGCAGTATTTT
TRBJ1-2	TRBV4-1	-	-	CASSLGGRGGYTF	TGCGCCAGCAGCCTCGGGGGGCGGGGTGGCTACACCTTC
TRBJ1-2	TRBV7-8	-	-	CASSPLEGGYISYTF	TGTGCCAGCAGCCCCCTGGAAGGGGGATATATCAGCTACACCTTC
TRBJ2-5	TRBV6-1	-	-	CASSEDSGWTQYF	TGTGCCAGCAGTGAGGACTCTGGGTGGACCCAGTACTTC
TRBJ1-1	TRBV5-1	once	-	CASSLDGGLNTEAFF	TGCGCCAGCAGCTTGGATGGGGGCCTGAACACTGAAGCTTTCTTT
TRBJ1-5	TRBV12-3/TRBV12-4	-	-	CASSFVSNQPQHF	TGTGCCAGCAGTTTCGTGAGCAATCAGCCCCAGCATTTT
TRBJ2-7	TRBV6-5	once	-	CASTDSFTYEQYF	TGTGCCAGCACTGACTCATTCACCTACGAGCAGTACTTC
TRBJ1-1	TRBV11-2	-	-	CASSLNAGRHTEAFF	TGTGCCAGCAGCTTAAACGCGGGACGGCACACTGAAGCTTTCTTT
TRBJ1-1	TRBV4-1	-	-	CASSQDLLSGKAFF	TGCGCCAGCAGCCAAGACCTCCTTTCAGGGAAAGCTTTCTTT
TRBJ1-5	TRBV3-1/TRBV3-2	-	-	CASSQDGGVGNQPQHF	TGTGCCAGCAGCCAAGATGGAGGGGTTGGCAATCAGCCCCAGCATTTT
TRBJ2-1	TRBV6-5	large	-	CASSPDSSYNEQFF	TGTGCCAGCAGTCCAGACAGCTCCTACAATGAGCAGTTCTTC
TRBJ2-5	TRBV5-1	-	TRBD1	CASSRVMDRVETQYF	TGCGCCAGCAGCCGTGTAATGGACAGGGTGGAGACCCAGTACTTC
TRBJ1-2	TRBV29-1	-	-	CSVEAGWRVNYGYTF	TGCAGCGTTGAAGCCGGGTGGAGGGTTAACTATGGCTACACCTTC
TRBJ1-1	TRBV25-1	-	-	CASRYRDGNTEAFF	TGTGCCAGCAGGTACAGGGACGGGAACACTGAAGCTTTCTTT
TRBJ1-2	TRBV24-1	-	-	CATSDVGGWGYTF	TGTGCCACCAGTGACGTAGGGGGTTGGGGCTACACCTTC
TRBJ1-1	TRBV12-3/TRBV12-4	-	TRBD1	CASRRQGNTEAFF	TGTGCCAGCAGAAGACAGGGGAACACTGAAGCTTTCTTT
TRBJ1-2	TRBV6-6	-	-	CASSYPDLGYGYTF	TGTGCCAGCAGTTACCCGGACTTGGGCTATGGCTACACCTTC
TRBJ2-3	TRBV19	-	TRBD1	CASSTQGQGNTDTQYF	TGTGCCAGTAGTACCCAAGGACAGGGGAACACAGATACGCAGTATTTT
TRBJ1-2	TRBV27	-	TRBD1	CASTGGGGYTF	TGTGCCAGTACAGGGGGCGGAGGCTACACCTTC
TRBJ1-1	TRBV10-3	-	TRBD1	CAISSGTANTEAFF	TGTGCCATCAGTTCCGGGACAGCGAACACTGAAGCTTTCTTT
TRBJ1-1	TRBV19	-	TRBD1	CASSFQRQGSMNTEAFF	TGTGCCAGTAGCTTCCAAAGACAGGGGTCCATGAACACTGAAGCTTTCTTT
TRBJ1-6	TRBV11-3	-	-	CASSYGSGSPLHF	TGTGCCAGCAGCTATGGGTCGGGTTCACCCCTCCACTTT
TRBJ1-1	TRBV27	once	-	CASSLAPPPGKLSIAFF	TGTGCCAGCAGTTTGGCCCCTCCCCCGGGTAAATTAAGTATAGCTTTCTTT
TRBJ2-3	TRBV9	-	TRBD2	CASSEGLAVGTDTQYF	TGTGCCAGCAGCGAGGGACTAGCGGTGGGCACAGATACGCAGTATTTT
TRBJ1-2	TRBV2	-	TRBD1	CASTPGQGYGYTF	TGTGCCAGCACCCCGGGACAGGGTTATGGCTACACCTTC
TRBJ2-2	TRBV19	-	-	CASSWVRVGTGELFF	TGTGCCAGTAGTTGGGTCAGGGTCGGAACCGGGGAGCTGTTTTTT
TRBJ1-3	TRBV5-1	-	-	CASSLEGTTGNTIYF	TGCGCCAGCAGCTTGGAGGGGACAACCGGAAACACCATATATTTT
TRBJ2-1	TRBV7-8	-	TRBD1	CASSTRDRGPRQFF	TGTGCCAGCAGCACCCGGGACAGGGGGCCACGGCAGTTCTTC